This TCR beta chain was recovered during a study of blood T cell repertoires in COVID-19. V lost 4 bases and J lost 4, with 11 bases in between. The germline V gene encodes CDR1 LNHDA and CDR2 SQIVND (reference sequence). The CDR3 totals 13 residues. Assay used: immunoSEQ multiplex PCR; TCRdb lists only in-frame clones, some missing. The table shows under 200,000 clones, with just over 90% occurring only once. The sample holds one count of this clone. The sequenced sample consisted of peripheral blood. The chain combines TRBV19 with TRBJ2-7; D might be TRBD1 (6 bases). The TCR originated in a man younger than 35 with acute or convalescent COVID-19. The CDR3 nucleotides read TGTGCCAGTAGTAGGACAGATAGTTACGAGCAGTACTTC. Protein sequence: CASSRTDSYEQYF.